This TCR beta chain was profiled in a study of metastatic and nonmetastatic thyroid tumors. The germline gives CDR1 LNHDA, CDR2 SQIVND (reference sequence). The CDR3 consists of 15 residues. Trimming at V came to 5 bases and at J to 1 base, leaving 2 bases not matched to a gene. Thyroid surgery was performed in patients who had received no treatment beforehand. MiXCR re-clonotyped the PCR reads for TCRdb. The data hold 30,000 to 35,000 clones, with 25% to 30% observed a single time. This clone was seen many times. The sequenced sample was blood. The rearrangement links TRBV19 to TRBJ2-3; 11 positions agree with TRBD2. The sequence derives from a female donor with papillary thyroid cancer or a benign thyroid nodule (not recorded which). Some clones in this sample may be carry-over from other donors' samples. In DNA, the CDR3 is TGTGCCAGTAGTGGACTAGCGGGTGGCACAGATACGCAGTATTTT. Amino acids: CASSGLAGGTDTQYF.